One sample yielded the 5 T cell receptor beta chains listed below, sequenced in a study of blood T cell repertoires in COVID-19. Libraries were prepared by immunoSEQ multiplex PCR; TCRdb keeps only in-frame clonotypes and omits some of them. The sample includes around 60,000 clones, roughly 89% seen only once; the top ten take around an eighth. The source material was peripheral blood. These receptors came from a man between 60 and 75 years old with active COVID-19.

This clone was seen only a few times. The J gene is TRBJ2-3, the V gene TRBV4-1, with TRBD2 matching 10 bases. V lost 1 base, J lost 6 bases, and 10 bases stayed unmatched. The CDR3 runs 17 residues. Germline V CDR1 and CDR2: MGHRA, YSYEKL. The DNA for the CDR3 is TGCGCCAGCAGCCAAGGGAGCGGGAGGGACAAGGACGATACGCAGTATTTT. This translates into CASSQGSGRDKDDTQYF.

The chain joins TRBV9 to TRBJ2-1, with TRBD2 identical over 13 bases. The V gene end was trimmed by 4 bases and the J gene end by 6 bases; junction bases not matched to a gene: 16. Germline assignment: CDR1 SGDLS and CDR2 YYNGEE. This CDR3 has 19 residues. This CDR3 reads CASSLLTSGGYEAGNEQFF. In DNA, the CDR3 is TGTGCCAGCAGCCTACTGACTAGCGGGGGGTACGAGGCCGGCAATGAGCAGTTCTTC.

The rearrangement uses TRBV6-2 or TRBV6-3 and TRBJ1-1; D is perhaps TRBD1 (5 bases). CDR1 and CDR2 (germline): MNHEY, SVGEGT. V was shortened by 4 bases and J by 4 bases, with 13 bases between the two germline ends. The CDR3 runs 14 residues. The CDR3 sequence: CASSFQGGTTEAFF. For the CDR3, the DNA is TGTGCCAGCAGTTTCCAGGGCGGGACCACTGAAGCTTTCTTT.

V gene TRBV4-2 combines with J gene TRBJ2-3; D gene uncertain. The CDR3 has 14 residues. Germline V gives CDR1 LGHNA, CDR2 YNFKEQ. The V and J ends lost 0 bases and 6 bases respectively, with 10 bases between them. CDR3 region: CASSQDDSRDTQYF. The CDR3 DNA reads as TGTGCCAGCAGCCAAGATGACTCCCGTGATACGCAGTATTTT.

The chain employs TRBV9 and TRBJ2-7; 8 bases are shared with TRBD1. The CDR3 sequence is 15 residues long. Germline CDR1 and CDR2: SGDLS and YYNGEE. V was clipped by 0 bases and J by 2 bases; unmatched bases: 4. For the CDR3, the DNA is TGTGCCAGCAGCGTAGAAACAGGGGGGACCTACGAGCAGTACTTC. Its translation: CASSVETGGTYEQYF.